These 10 T cell receptor beta chains share one sample of origin, sequenced in a study of PD-1 blockade in classical Hodgkin lymphoma. The time point: cycle 4 day 1 (C4D1), after about 6 weeks of nivolumab. Relapse after autologous stem cell transplantation occurred in every patient, and brentuximab vedotin exposure varied. Only in-frame clones appear in the TCRdb table, and some are missing; sequencing was by immunoSEQ multiplex PCR. The sample holds more than 90,000 clones, over 75% seen once. Sequences were derived from peripheral blood mononuclear cells (PBMCs), sampled before the fourth cycle of nivolumab. These receptor sequences come from a human donor with classical Hodgkin lymphoma.

The V gene is TRBV4-2, the J gene TRBJ2-1; 11 nucleotides line up with TRBD2. The CDR3 consists of 17 residues. The V and J ends lost 1 base and 6 bases, in that order; junction bases with no gene match: 8. Germline loops: CDR1 LGHNA, CDR2 YNFKEQ. Here the CDR3 DNA reads TGTGCCAGCAGCCAAGCCCCGTTTAGCGGGAGGGGCAATGAGCAGTTCTTC. It codes for CASSQAPFSGRGNEQFF.

The chain is built from TRBV19 and TRBJ2-7; the D gene is possibly TRBD2 (6 bases). Germline loops: CDR1 LNHDA, CDR2 SQIVND (reference sequence). The CDR3 length is 15 residues. The V gene lost 0 bases and the J gene lost 3 bases, with 12 bases spanning the gap. This CDR3 reads CASSIEAGMGYEQYF. The DNA for the CDR3 is TGTGCCAGTAGTATAGAAGCGGGCATGGGCTACGAGCAGTACTTC. Filled out from reference TRBV19 and TRBJ2-7, the complete variable domain reads DGGITQSPKYLFRKEGQNVTLSCEQNLNHDAMYWYRQDPGQGLRLIYYSQIVNDFQKGDIAEGYSVSREKKESFPLTVTSAQKNPTAFYLCASSIEAGMGYEQYFGPGTRLTVT.

The V call is TRBV6-6, the J call TRBJ2-1; 8 bases line up with TRBD2. After removal of 4 bases from V and 3 bases from J, the junction contained 5 bases not matched to a gene. Germline assignment: CDR1 MNHNY and CDR2 SVGAGI (reference sequence). The CDR3 sequence is 15 residues long. The CDR3 DNA reads as TGTGCCAGCAGTTCGAGCGGGAGTGGCTACAATGAGCAGTTCTTC. This codes for CASSSSGSGYNEQFF.

This clone was seen only once. V usage is TRBV5-6 and J usage is TRBJ1-1; D unresolved. Germline CDR1 is SGHDT and CDR2 is YYEEEE. The CDR3 runs to 15 residues. V lost 3 bases, J lost 0 bases, and 12 bases lay in between. CDR3 bases: TGTGCCAGCAGCTGGCTGGTGGAGGTGAACACTGAAGCTTTCTTT. It is translated as CASSWLVEVNTEAFF. The full variable domain, its missing parts supplied by reference TRBV5-6 and TRBJ1-1, is DAGVTQSPTHLIKTRGQQVTLRCSPKSGHDTVSWYQQALGQGPQFIFQYYEEEERQRGNFPDRFSGHQFPNYSSELNVNALLLGDSALYLCASSWLVEVNTEAFFGQGTRLTVV.

V and J are TRBV29-1 and TRBJ1-4; D remains ambiguous. V dropped 6 bases and J dropped 6 bases, with 14 bases sitting between them. This CDR3 region has 13 residues. CDR1 is SQVTM, CDR2 ANQGSEA, per germline. CDR3 coding DNA: TGCAGCGTCCCCGCCCCGGGGTATGAAAAACTGTTTTTT. As protein: CSVPAPGYEKLFF.

This clone came up a few times. The chain combines TRBV7-9 with TRBJ2-1; TRBD2 matches 11 bases. Germline-derived CDR1 and CDR2 are SEHNR and FQNEAQ (reference sequence). The CDR3 runs to 17 residues. The V gene end was trimmed by 5 bases and the J gene end by 3 bases; junction bases not matched to a gene: 9. The DNA for the CDR3 is TGTGCCAGCAGCCCAAGGAGGGGACTAGCGGTCTACAATGAGCAGTTCTTC. Its translation: CASSPRRGLAVYNEQFF.

This clone has only one observation. The V gene is TRBV23-1, the J gene TRBJ1-1; perhaps TRBD1 as D (5 bases). Being an ORF, TRBV23-1 has a function that is uncertain. V shed 4 bases and J shed 5 bases, with 17 bases lying between them. This CDR3 spans 15 amino acids. CDR3 coding DNA: TGCGCCAGCAGTCCTCGGCAGGGAAGAAAGACTGAAGCTTTCTTT. Amino acid sequence: CASSPRQGRKTEAFF.

The chain couples TRBV4-1 to TRBJ2-5; possibly TRBD2 for D (6 bases). With 0 bases removed from V and 1 base from J, the gap between germline ends came to 12 bases. The CDR3 length is 16 residues. CDR1 MGHRA and CDR2 YSYEKL come from the germline V gene. CDR3 sequence (DNA): TGCGCCAGCAGCCAAGATTACTGGGGGGTCCAAGAGACCCAGTACTTC. Residues: CASSQDYWGVQETQYF.

The rearrangement links TRBV9 to TRBJ2-1, with TRBD2 matching 9 bases. The V gene's germline CDR1 is SGDLS and CDR2 YYNGEE. V shed 2 bases, J shed 4 bases, and the junction held 4 bases outside the gene matches. CDR3 length: 15 residues. The CDR3 spells CASSVSGGEYNEQFF. DNA of the CDR3: TGTGCCAGCAGCGTTAGCGGGGGAGAATACAATGAGCAGTTCTTC. Looking up the rest from reference TRBV9 and TRBJ2-1 gives the full variable domain: DSGVTQTPKHLITATGQRVTLRCSPRSGDLSVYWYQQSLDQGLQFLIQYYNGEERAKGNILERFSAQQFPDLHSELNLSSLELGDSALYFCASSVSGGEYNEQFFGPGTRLTVL.

The CDR3: CASSDLSSTDTQYF. The CDR3 nucleotides read TGTGCCAGCAGTGATCTGTCTAGCACAGATACGCAGTATTTT. The chain links TRBV6-4 to TRBJ2-3; no clear D. The CDR3 is 14 residues long. The germline V and J ends were trimmed by 3 bases and 0 bases, with 7 bases remaining between them. Germline values: CDR1 MRHNA, CDR2 SNTAGT.